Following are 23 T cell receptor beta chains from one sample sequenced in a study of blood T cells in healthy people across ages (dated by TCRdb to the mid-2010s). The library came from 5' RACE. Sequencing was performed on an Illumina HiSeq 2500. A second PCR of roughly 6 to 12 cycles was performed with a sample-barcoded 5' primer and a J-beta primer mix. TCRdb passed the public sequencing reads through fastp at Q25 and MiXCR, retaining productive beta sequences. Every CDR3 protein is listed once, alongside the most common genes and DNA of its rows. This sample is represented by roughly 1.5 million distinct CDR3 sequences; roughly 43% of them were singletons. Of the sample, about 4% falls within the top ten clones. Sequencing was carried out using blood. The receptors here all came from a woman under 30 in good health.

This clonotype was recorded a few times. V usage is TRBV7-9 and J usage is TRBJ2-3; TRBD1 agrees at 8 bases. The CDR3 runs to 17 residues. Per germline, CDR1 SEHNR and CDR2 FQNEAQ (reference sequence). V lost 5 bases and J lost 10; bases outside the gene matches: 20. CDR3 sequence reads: CASSGYPTGTGQAAQYF. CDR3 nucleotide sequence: TGTGCCAGCAGCGGATATCCAACGGGGACAGGTCAGGCGGCGCAGTATTTT.

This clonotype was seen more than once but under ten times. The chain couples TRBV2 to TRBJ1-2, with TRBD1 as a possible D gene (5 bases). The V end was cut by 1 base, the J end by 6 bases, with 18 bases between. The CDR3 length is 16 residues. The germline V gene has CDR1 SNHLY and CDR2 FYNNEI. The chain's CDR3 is CASSEERGAGVDGYTF. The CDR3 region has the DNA TGTGCCAGCAGTGAAGAAAGGGGCGCAGGAGTGGATGGCTACACCTTC.

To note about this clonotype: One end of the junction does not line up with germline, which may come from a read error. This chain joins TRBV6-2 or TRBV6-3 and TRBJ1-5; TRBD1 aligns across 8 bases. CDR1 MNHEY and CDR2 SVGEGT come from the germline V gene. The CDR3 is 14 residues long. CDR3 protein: CASSYDRGNPPQHF. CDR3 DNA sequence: TGTGCCAGCAGTTACGACAGGGGAAATCCGCCCCAGCATTTT.

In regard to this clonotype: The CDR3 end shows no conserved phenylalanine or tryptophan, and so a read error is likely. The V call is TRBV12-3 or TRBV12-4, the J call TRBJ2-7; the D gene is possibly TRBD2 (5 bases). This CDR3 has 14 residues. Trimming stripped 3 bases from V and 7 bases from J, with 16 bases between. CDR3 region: CASSFPGVYNEQYL. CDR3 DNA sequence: TGTGCCAGCAGTTTCCCCGGGGTTTACAATGAGCAGTACTTA.

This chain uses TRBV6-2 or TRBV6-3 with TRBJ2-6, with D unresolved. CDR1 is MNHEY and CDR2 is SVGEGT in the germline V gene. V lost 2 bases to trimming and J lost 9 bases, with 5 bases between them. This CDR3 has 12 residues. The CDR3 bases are TGTGCCAGCAGTTACCCCATCAACGTCCTGACTTTC. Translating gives CASSYPINVLTF.

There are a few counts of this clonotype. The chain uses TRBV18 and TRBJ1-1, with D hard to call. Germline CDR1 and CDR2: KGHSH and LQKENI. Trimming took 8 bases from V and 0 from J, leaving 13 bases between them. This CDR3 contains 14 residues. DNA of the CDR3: TGTGCCAGCAGCCCCCAAGGCGTGAACACTGAAGCTTTCTTT. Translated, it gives CASSPQGVNTEAFF.

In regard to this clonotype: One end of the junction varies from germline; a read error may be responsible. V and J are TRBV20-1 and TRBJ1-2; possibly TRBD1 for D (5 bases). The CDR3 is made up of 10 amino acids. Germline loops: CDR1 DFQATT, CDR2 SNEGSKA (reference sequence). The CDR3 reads CSVQGSGCTF. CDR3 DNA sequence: TGCAGTGTGCAGGGAAGTGGCTGCACCTTC.

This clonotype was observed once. The CDR3 here is CASSDPGQALRQFF. The CDR3 DNA sequence: TGTGCCAGCAGCGATCCGGGACAGGCCTTACGTCAGTTCTTC. The chain uses TRBV6-2 or TRBV6-3 and TRBJ2-1; TRBD1 agrees at 8 bases. The V segment lost 6 bases and the J segment 13 bases; nucleotides outside the gene matches: 14. Germline V lookup: CDR1 MNHEY, CDR2 SVGEGT. CDR3 length equals 14 residues.

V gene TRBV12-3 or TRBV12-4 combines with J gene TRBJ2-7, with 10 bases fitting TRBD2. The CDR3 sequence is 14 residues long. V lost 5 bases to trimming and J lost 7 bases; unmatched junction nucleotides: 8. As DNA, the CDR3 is TGTGCCAGCAGTCCCCCGGGTAGCGGGAGGGAGCAGTACTTC. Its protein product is CASSPPGSGREQYF.

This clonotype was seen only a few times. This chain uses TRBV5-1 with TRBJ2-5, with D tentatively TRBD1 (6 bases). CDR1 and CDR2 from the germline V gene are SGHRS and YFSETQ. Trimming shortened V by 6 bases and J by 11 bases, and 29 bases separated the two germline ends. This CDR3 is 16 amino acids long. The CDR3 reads CASNKQGLESGNEQYF. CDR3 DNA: TGCGCCAGCAATAAACAGGGATTGGAATCGGGCAATGAGCAGTACTTC.

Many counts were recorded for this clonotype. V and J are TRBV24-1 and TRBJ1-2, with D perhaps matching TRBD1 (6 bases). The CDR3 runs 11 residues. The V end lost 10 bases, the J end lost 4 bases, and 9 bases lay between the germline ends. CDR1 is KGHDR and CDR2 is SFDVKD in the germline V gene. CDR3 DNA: TGTGCCACATCGGACAGCTATGGCTACACCTTC. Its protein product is CATSDSYGYTF.

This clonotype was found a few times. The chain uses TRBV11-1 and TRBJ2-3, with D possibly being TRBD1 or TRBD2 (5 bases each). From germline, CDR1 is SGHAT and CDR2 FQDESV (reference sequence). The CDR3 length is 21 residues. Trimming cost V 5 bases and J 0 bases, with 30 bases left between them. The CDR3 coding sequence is TGTGCCAGCAGCCCAACCTTAATGGGGACGCACCACCTCTGGAGCACAGATACGCAGTATTTT. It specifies CASSPTLMGTHHLWSTDTQYF.

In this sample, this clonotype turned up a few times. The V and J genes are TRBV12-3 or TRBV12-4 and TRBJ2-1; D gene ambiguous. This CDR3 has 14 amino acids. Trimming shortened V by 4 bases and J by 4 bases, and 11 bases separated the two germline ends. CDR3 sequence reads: CASSYDSRYNEQFF. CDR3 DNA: TGTGCCAGCAGTTACGACTCACGATACAATGAGCAGTTCTTC.

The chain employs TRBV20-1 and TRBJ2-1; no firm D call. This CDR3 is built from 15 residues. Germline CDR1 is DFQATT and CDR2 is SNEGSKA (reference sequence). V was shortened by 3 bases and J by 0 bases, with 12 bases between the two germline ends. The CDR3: CSASGSTPSYNEQFF. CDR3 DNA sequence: TGCAGTGCTAGCGGTTCCACACCCTCCTACAATGAGCAGTTCTTC.

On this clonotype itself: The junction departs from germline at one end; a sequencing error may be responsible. In DNA form, the CDR3 reads TGTGTCAGCAGCTTAGGGGATAAACTGTTTTTT. This encodes CVSSLGDKLFF. J is TRBJ1-4 and V is TRBV7-9, with a possible D match to TRBD1 (5 bases). CDR1 and CDR2 from the germline V gene are SEHNR and FQNEAQ (reference sequence). There are 11 residues in the CDR3.

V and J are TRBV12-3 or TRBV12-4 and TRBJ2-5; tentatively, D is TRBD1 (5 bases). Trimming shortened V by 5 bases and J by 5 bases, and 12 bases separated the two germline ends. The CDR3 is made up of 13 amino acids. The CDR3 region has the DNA TGTGCCAGCAGTGTAGGGGTACGGGAGACCCAGTACTTC. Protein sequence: CASSVGVRETQYF.

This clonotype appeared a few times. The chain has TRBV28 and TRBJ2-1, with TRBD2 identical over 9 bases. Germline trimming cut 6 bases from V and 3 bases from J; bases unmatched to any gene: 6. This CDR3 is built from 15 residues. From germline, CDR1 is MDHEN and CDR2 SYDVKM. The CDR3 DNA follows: TGTGCCAGCAGACCGAGACTAGCGGACTACAATGAGCAGTTCTTC. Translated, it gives CASRPRLADYNEQFF.

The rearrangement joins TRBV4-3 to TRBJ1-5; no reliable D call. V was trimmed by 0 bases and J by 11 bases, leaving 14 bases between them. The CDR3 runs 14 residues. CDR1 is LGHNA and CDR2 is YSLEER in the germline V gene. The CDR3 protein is CASSQDQSGRAQHF. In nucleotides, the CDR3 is TGCGCCAGCAGCCAAGATCAGTCGGGTAGGGCCCAGCATTTT.

The CDR3 region is CASSVEAGGAGELFF. Here the CDR3 DNA reads TGTGCCAGCAGCGTAGAAGCGGGAGGAGCCGGGGAGCTGTTTTTT. The J gene is TRBJ2-2, the V gene TRBV9; 9 bases fit TRBD2. This CDR3 spans 15 amino acids. The J segment lost 6 bases and the V segment lost 0 bases, leaving 3 bases of the junction unmatched. CDR1 and CDR2 from the germline V gene are SGDLS and YYNGEE.

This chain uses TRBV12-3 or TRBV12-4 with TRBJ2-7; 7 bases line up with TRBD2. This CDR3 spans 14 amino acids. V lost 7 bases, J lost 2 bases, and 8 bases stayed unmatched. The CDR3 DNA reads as TGTGCCAGCAACCATAGGGACTACCCCTACGAGCAGTACTTC. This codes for CASNHRDYPYEQYF.

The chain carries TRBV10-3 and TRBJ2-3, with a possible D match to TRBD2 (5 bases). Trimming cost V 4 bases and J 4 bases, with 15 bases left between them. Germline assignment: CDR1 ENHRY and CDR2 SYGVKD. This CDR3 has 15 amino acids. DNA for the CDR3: TGTGCCATCAGTGGGGGAGCGGTGGTCTCAGATACGCAGTATTTT. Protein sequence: CAISGGAVVSDTQYF.

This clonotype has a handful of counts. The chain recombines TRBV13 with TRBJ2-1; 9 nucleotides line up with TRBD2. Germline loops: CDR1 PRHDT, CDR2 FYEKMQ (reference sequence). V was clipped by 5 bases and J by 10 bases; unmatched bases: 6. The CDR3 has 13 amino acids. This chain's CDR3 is CASSPWTSVEQFF. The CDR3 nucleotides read TGTGCCAGCAGCCCTTGGACTAGCGTAGAGCAGTTCTTC.

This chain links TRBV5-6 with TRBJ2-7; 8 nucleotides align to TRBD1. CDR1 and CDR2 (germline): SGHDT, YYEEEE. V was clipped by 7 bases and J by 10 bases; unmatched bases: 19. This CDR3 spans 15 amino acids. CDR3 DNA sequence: TGTGCCAGCGACTTGCGGGGCAGGGGGCATTCGGGCCAGTACTTC. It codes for CASDLRGRGHSGQYF.